A single TCR beta chain is shown here with its context. The assay was immunoSEQ multiplex PCR, and TCRdb's table has in-frame clones only and misses some. Of 97,000 or so clones listed, 75% to 95% were seen once; the top ten hold 5% to 5.5%. The data were obtained in a study of blood T cell repertoires in COVID-19. Across the whole study: PBMCs, B-cell-depleted T cells, or T cells were the source of the cDNA or gDNA that made up the material.

Specimen: peripheral blood. The TCR comes from a man in his forties or fifties with acute or convalescent COVID-19.

The CDR3 sequence is CASSVSNYGYTF. In nucleotides, the CDR3 is TGTGCCAGCAGCGTCAGTAACTATGGCTACACCTTC. This rearrangement joins TRBV7-8 to TRBJ1-2; no clear D. V was shortened by 5 bases and J by 1 base, with 5 bases between the two germline ends. Germline V lookup: CDR1 SGHVS, CDR2 FQNEAQ. The CDR3 length is 12 residues.